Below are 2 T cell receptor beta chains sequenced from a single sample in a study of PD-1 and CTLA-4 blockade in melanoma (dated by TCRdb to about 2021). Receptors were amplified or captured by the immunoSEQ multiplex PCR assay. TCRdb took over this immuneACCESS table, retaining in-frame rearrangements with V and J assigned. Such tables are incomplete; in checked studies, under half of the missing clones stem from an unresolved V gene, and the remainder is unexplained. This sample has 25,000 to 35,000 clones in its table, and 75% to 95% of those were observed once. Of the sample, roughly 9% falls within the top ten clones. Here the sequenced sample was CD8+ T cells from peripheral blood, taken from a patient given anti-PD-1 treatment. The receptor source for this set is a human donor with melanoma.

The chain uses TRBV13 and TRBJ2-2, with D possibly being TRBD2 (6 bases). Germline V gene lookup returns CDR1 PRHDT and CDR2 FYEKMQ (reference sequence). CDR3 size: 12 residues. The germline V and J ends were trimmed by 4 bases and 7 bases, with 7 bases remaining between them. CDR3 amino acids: CASSSRGGELFF. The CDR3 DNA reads TGTGCCAGCAGCTCGCGGGGCGGGGAGCTGTTTTTT.

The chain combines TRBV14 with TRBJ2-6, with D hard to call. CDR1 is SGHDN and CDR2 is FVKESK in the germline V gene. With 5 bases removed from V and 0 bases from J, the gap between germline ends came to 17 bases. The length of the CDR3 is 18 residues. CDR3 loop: CASSNYPDVGSGANVLTF. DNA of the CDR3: TGTGCCAGCAGCAACTACCCGGACGTTGGCTCTGGGGCCAACGTCCTGACTTTC.